The 5 T cell receptor beta chains below were found in one sample sequenced in a study of cytomegalovirus exposure and HLA in healthy donors. The PCR contained 60 Vbeta and 13 Jbeta primers. Produced via immunoSEQ multiplex PCR; TCRdb's table is partial and in-frame only. Of around 130,000 clones listed, 74% are singletons. Material: PBMCs. The receptors shown here come from a man aged 40-49 years in good health and CMV-seropositive.

A word on this clone: Sequence at one end of the junction differs from germline and may be a read error. The chain recombines TRBV19 with TRBJ1-2, with D unresolved. CDR3 length equals 14 residues. Germline V gene lookup returns CDR1 LNHDA and CDR2 SQIVND (reference sequence). The CDR3 DNA follows: TGTGCCAGTAATATATATGGCAGTAACTATGGCTACACCTTC. Amino acid sequence: CASNIYGSNYGYTF.

This chain joins TRBV6-5 and TRBJ1-2; possible D gene TRBD1, 5 bases. Germline CDR1 and CDR2: MNHEY and SVGAGI. The germline V and J ends were trimmed by 0 bases and 6 bases, with 11 bases remaining between them. The CDR3 has 14 amino acids. Written as DNA, the CDR3 is TGTGCCAGCAGTTACTCAGGGCAGGACAATGGCTACACCTTC. Translated, it gives CASSYSGQDNGYTF.

The chain links TRBV2 to TRBJ1-3; a weak D match, TRBD1 (6 bases). Trimming left V 6 bases short and J 10 bases short, with 13 bases between. From germline, CDR1 is SNHLY and CDR2 FYNNEI. The CDR3 has 12 amino acids. This CDR3 is CASRGASKTIYF. The CDR3 coding sequence is TGTGCCAGCAGGGGGGCCTCTAAGACCATATATTTT.

This CDR3 is CASSAGLAGGDTQYF. DNA of the CDR3: TGTGCCAGCAGTGCGGGACTAGCGGGGGGAGATACGCAGTATTTT. The gene calls are TRBV27 and TRBJ2-3, with 15 positions matching TRBD2. Germline CDR1 MNHEY, CDR2 SMNVEV (reference sequence). The ends lost 5 bases at V and 5 bases at J; junction bases unmatched: 2. The CDR3 runs to 15 residues.

This clone has just one count. The chain carries TRBV28 and TRBJ2-2; D may be TRBD2 (5 bases). The ends were cut back, 6 bases at V and 2 bases at J, with 13 bases in the middle. Germline values: CDR1 MDHEN, CDR2 SYDVKM. This CDR3 has 15 residues. CDR3 in DNA: TGTGCCAGCAGCTTCCGAGGGAAAAACACCGGGGAGCTGTTTTTT. Protein product: CASSFRGKNTGELFF.